The present T cell receptor (beta chain) was sequenced within a study of early T cells in non-severe SARS-CoV-2 infection. Study-level background: Sequencing input comprised bulk RNA from unsorted whole blood; chain pairing was not available.

This clonotype occurred a few times. CDR3 length equals 14 residues. V was cut by 0 bases and J by 5 bases, with 8 bases left in between. From germline, CDR1 is SGHVS and CDR2 FNYEAQ. Individual cDNA molecules each received unique molecular identifiers attached to them. TCRdb re-analysed the 5' RACE reads in MiXCR, keeping a single row per CDR3 protein. The table includes 75,000 to 100,000 distinct CDR3 sequences, about 15% detected once. The chain links TRBV7-6 to TRBJ2-1; D not certain. The receptor was derived from an adult who was a healthcare worker with PCR-confirmed SARS-CoV-2 infection or an uninfected control (not recorded which). Sequenced sample: whole blood. The CDR3 here is CASSLAGGNNEQFF. The DNA of the CDR3 is TGTGCCAGCAGCTTAGCGGGCGGAAACAATGAGCAGTTCTTC.